The sequence of this T cell receptor beta chain was determined in a study of CD8+CD57+ T cells in acquired aplastic anemia. The CDR3 contains 13 residues. With V trimmed by 3 bases and J by 10 bases, 10 bases remained unmatched. Germline V gene lookup returns CDR1 SQVTM and CDR2 ANQGSEA. Genomic DNA was employed as the template in profiling TCR beta VDJ and CDR3. TCRdb analysed the reads with MiXCR anew, one entry per CDR3 protein. This table holds 150,000 or so distinct CDR3 sequences, 45% to 55% found once. This clonotype has only one observation. Its antigen is not identified. General observations from the study: In CD8+ cells, Simpson's diversity showed no significant difference between patients and controls.

In patients chosen for sequencing, flow cytometry had shown CD8+CD57+ cell expansion. This TCR derives from a human donor with aplastic anemia. Sequences were obtained from sorted CD4+, CD8+, or CD8+CD57+ T cells (not recorded which) from PBMCs. V is TRBV29-1 and J is TRBJ1-2; 8 positions match TRBD1. The CDR3: CSVDEAGGSTYTF. The DNA for the CDR3 is TGCAGCGTTGATGAGGCAGGGGGCAGTACCTACACCTTC.